One and the same sample provided the 3 T cell receptor beta chains below, sequenced in a study of blood T cell repertoires in COVID-19. Sequencing was performed with immunoSEQ multiplex PCR; in TCRdb, only in-frame clones are kept and a portion is missing. The sample consists of a few hundred thousand clones, more than 80% of them appearing once. Sequences were obtained from peripheral blood. These receptor sequences come from a woman in her twenties or thirties with COVID-19, enrolled during active disease.

The genes are TRBV19 and TRBJ1-1; D not resolved. Germline CDR1 is LNHDA and CDR2 is SQIVND (reference sequence). There are 11 residues in the CDR3. Trimming removed 3 bases at V and 5 bases at J, with 4 bases between. The CDR3 protein is CASSMRTEAFF. The CDR3 nucleotides read TGTGCCAGTAGTATGAGAACTGAAGCTTTCTTT.

This clone was seen only a few times. Other DNA sequences in this sample translate to the same CDR3. J is TRBJ1-1 and V is TRBV27, with a weak D call TRBD1 (6 bases). Germline V gives CDR1 MNHEY, CDR2 SMNVEV (reference sequence). The CDR3 is made up of 13 amino acids. Between the trimmed V and J ends, which lost 0 bases and 4 bases, there was a span of 6 bases. DNA of the CDR3: TGTGCCAGCAGTTTATCAGGGGGCACTGAAGCTTTCTTT. Translated: CASSLSGGTEAFF.

This chain uses TRBV7-9 with TRBJ2-1; 8 bases line up with TRBD2. CDR1 and CDR2 from the germline V gene are SEHNR and FQNEAQ (reference sequence). Trimming took 5 bases from V and 1 from J; bases not matched to a gene: 10. CDR3 length: 17 residues. The CDR3 is CASSPGGGTRSYNEQFF. CDR3 nucleotides: TGTGCCAGCAGCCCGGGCGGCGGGACTAGGTCCTACAATGAGCAGTTCTTC.